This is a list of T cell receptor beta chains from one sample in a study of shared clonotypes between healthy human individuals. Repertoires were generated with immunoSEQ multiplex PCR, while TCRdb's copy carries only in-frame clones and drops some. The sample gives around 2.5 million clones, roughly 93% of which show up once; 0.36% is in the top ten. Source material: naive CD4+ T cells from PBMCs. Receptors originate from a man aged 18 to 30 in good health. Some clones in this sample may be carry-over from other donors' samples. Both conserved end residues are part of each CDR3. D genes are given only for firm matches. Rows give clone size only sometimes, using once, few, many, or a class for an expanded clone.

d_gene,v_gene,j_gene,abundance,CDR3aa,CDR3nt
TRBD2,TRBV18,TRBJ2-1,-,CASSPLAGERNEQFF,TGTGCCAGCTCACCACTAGCGGGAGAACGCAATGAGCAGTTCTTC
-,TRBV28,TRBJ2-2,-,CASSPTQSGELFF,TGTGCCAGCAGTCCGACCCAGTCCGGGGAGCTGTTTTTT
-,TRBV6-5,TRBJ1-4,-,CASSYRPNEKLFF,TGTGCCAGCAGTTACCGGCCGAATGAAAAACTGTTTTTT
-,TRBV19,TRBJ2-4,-,CASSGGGGHLGWSNIQYF,TGTGCCAGTAGTGGAGGAGGTGGACATTTAGGTTGGTCAAACATTCAGTACTTC
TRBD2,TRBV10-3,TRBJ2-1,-,CAIKAGSGRRDEQFF,TGTGCCATCAAGGCTGGTAGCGGGAGGAGGGATGAGCAGTTCTTC
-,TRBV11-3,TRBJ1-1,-,CASSFQGVGTEAFF,TGTGCCAGCAGCTTCCAGGGTGTTGGGACTGAAGCTTTCTTT
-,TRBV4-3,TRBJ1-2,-,CASSRERVPNYGYTF,TGCGCCAGCAGCCGGGAGAGGGTACCTAACTATGGCTACACCTTC
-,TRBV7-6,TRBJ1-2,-,CASSLGADPEYGYTF,TGTGCCAGCAGCTTAGGAGCAGACCCGGAATATGGCTACACCTTC
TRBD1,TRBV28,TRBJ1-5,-,CAVSTGGKSQHF,TGTGCCGTCTCAACAGGGGGCAAGTCCCAGCATTTT
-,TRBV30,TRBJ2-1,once,CAWKAGLYNEQFF,TGTGCCTGGAAGGCGGGGCTCTACAATGAGCAGTTCTTC
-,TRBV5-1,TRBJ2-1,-,CASCPSLNNEQFF,TGCGCCAGCTGTCCTAGCCTAAACAATGAGCAGTTCTTC
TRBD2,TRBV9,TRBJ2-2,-,CASSAGGLAVLAGELFF,TGTGCCAGCAGCGCAGGGGGACTAGCTGTTCTAGCCGGGGAGCTGTTTTTT
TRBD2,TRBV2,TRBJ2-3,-,CASRLAGAWDTQYF,TGTGCCAGCAGACTAGCGGGCGCATGGGATACGCAGTATTTT
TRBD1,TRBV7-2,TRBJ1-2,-,CASSPQGGSYGYTF,TGTGCCAGCAGCCCACAGGGGGGGTCCTATGGCTACACCTTC
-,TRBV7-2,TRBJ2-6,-,CASSLVSGFSGANVLTF,TGTGCCAGCAGCTTAGTGTCGGGGTTCTCTGGGGCCAACGTCCTGACTTTC
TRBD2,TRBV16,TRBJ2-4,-,CASSRGLAGATKNIQYF,TGTGCCAGCAGCCGGGGACTAGCGGGAGCTACAAAAAACATTCAGTACTTC
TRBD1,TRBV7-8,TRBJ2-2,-,CASSPVQGQGRTGELFF,TGTGCCAGCAGCCCCGTGCAGGGACAGGGACGCACCGGGGAGCTGTTTTTT
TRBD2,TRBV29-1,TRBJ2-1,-,CSVSVSGGGYNEQFF,TGCAGCGTCTCCGTGTCGGGAGGCGGGTACAATGAGCAGTTCTTC
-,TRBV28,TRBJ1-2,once,CASSLTGQHYGYTF,TGTGCCAGCAGTTTAACAGGACAGCACTATGGCTACACCTTC
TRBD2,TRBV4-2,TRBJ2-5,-,CASSHGAGAGETQYF,TGTGCCAGCAGCCACGGAGCGGGAGCGGGTGAGACCCAGTACTTC
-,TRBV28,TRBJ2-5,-,CASSNPRGVETQYF,TGTGCCAGCAGTAACCCCCGAGGGGTAGAGACCCAGTACTTC
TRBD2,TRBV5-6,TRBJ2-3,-,CASTLGTSEYTDTQYF,TGTGCCAGCACTCTCGGGACTAGCGAATACACAGATACGCAGTATTTT
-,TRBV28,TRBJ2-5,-,CASRPSGRWEWLRETQYF,TGTGCCAGCAGGCCATCGGGGAGGTGGGAGTGGCTGCGGGAGACCCAGTACTTC